This T cell receptor beta chain comes out of a study of STAT5B mutations in CD4+ large granular lymphocyte leukemia. The CDR3 is 14 amino acids. Germline values: CDR1 SGDLS, CDR2 YYNGEE. The ends lost 4 bases at V and 4 bases at J; junction bases unmatched: 2. Clones were read by immunoSEQ multiplex PCR, and TCRdb kept only the in-frame ones, dropping some. This sample carries 30,000 or so clones, about three quarters of them seen once, and the ten largest clones take roughly 0.98%. Study-wide results and caveats: No patients shared main leukemic clonotypes, though roughly 27% appeared at low frequency elsewhere.

A note on this clone: The antigen remains undetermined.

The receptor's source is a human donor in good health. What was sequenced was CD4+ T cells from blood buffy coats. The chain has TRBV9 and TRBJ1-6; 7 nucleotides agree with TRBD1. CDR3 protein: CASSPGQYNSPLHF. CDR3 DNA sequence: TGTGCCAGCAGCCCGGGACAGTATAATTCACCCCTCCACTTT.